This T cell receptor (beta chain) was sequenced in a study of Ad26.COV2.S vaccination and SARS-CoV-2 variants. About the research overall: The study gave Ad26.COV2.S intramuscularly, once or twice 56 days apart.

The treatment here: some 20 received Ad26.COV2.S at low or high dose, single or two shots; about 5 received placebo; per-sample allocation not given. Day 63 after the first injection of vaccine or placebo was the sampling time. The repertoire was sequenced with immunoSEQ multiplex PCR; TCRdb's copy has only in-frame clones and lacks some. The data show about 320,000 clones, roughly nine tenths seen once. The specimen comprised peripheral blood, sampled in a trial of Ad26.COV2.S vaccine versus placebo. The receptor was isolated from a person aged 18-65 years who received the Ad26.COV2.S COVID-19 vaccine or a placebo.

The CDR3 region has the DNA TGTGCCAGCTTAGGGGATTCGGAGACCCAGTACTTC. Its protein product is CASLGDSETQYF. The J gene is TRBJ2-5, the V gene TRBV7-9; D perhaps matches TRBD1 (5 bases). The CDR3 is made up of 12 amino acids. Germline V gene lookup returns CDR1 SEHNR and CDR2 FQNEAQ (reference sequence). The V end lost 8 bases, the J end lost 5 bases, and 12 bases lay between the germline ends.